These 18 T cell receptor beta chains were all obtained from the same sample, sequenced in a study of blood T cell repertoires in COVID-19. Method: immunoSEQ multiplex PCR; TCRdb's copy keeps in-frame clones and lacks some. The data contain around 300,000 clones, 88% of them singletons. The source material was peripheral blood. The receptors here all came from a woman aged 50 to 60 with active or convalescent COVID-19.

The CDR3 loop reads CASTLADTIYF. The CDR3 nucleotides are TGTGCCAGCACCCTAGCTGACACCATATATTTT. The chain combines TRBV7-9 with TRBJ1-3, with unresolved D. This CDR3 has 11 amino acids. The germline V gene encodes CDR1 SEHNR and CDR2 FQNEAQ (reference sequence). Trimming shortened V by 7 bases and J by 8 bases, and 9 bases separated the two germline ends.

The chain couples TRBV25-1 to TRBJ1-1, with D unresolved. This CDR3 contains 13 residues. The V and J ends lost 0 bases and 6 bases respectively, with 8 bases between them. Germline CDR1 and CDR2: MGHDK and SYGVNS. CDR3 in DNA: TGTGCCAGCAGTGAATATAGAGCATCTGAAGCTTTCTTT. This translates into CASSEYRASEAFF.

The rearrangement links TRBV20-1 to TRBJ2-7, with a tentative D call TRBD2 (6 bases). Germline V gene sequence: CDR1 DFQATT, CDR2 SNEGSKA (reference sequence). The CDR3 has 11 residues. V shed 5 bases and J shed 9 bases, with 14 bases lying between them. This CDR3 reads CSAYAIGGQYF. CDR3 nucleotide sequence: TGCAGTGCTTACGCTATCGGGGGGCAGTACTTC.

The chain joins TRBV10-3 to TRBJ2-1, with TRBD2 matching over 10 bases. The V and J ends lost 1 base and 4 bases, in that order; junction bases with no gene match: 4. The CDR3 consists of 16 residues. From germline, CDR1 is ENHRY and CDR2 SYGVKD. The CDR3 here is CAISEWTSGRYNEQFF. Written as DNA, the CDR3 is TGTGCCATCAGTGAGTGGACTAGCGGCCGATACAATGAGCAGTTCTTC.

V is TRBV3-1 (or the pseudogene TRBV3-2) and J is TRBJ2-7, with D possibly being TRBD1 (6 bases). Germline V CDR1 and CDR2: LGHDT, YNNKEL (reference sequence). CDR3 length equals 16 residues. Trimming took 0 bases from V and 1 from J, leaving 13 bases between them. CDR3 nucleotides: TGTGCCAGCAGCCAAGATACCGGACAGTTATCCTACGAGCAGTACTTC. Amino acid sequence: CASSQDTGQLSYEQYF.

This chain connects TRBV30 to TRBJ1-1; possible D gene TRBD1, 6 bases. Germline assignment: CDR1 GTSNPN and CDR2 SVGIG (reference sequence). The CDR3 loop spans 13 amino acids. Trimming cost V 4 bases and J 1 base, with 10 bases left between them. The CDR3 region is CAWIYRENTEAFF. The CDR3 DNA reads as TGTGCCTGGATATACAGGGAGAACACTGAAGCTTTCTTT.

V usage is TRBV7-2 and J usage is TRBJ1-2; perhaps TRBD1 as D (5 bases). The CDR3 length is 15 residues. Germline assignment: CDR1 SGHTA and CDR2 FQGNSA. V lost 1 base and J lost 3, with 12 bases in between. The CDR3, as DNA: TGTGCCAGCAGCTTAGGGGGTGGGGCCGACTATGGCTACACCTTC. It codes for CASSLGGGADYGYTF. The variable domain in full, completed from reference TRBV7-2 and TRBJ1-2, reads GAGVSQSPSNKVTEKGKDVELRCDPISGHTALYWYRQSLGQGLEFLIYFQGNSAPDKSGLPSDRFSAERTGGSVSTLTIQRTQQEDSAVYLCASSLGGGADYGYTFGSGTRLTVV.

DNA for the CDR3: TGTGCCTGGAAATACTGGGGGCAGGGTTTGACCTTC. Its translation: CAWKYWGQGLTF. V and J are TRBV30 and TRBJ1-2, with TRBD1 as a possible D gene (6 bases). The germline V gene has CDR1 GTSNPN and CDR2 SVGIG (reference sequence). The V gene lost 4 bases and the J gene lost 14 bases, with 20 bases spanning the gap. This CDR3 comprises 12 residues.

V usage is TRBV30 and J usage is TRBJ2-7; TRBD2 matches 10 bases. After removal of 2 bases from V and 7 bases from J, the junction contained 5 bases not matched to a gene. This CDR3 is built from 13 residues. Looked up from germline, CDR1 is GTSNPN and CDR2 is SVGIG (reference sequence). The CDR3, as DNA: TGTGCCTGGAGTACACTAGCGGGGCAGGAGCAGTACTTC. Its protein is CAWSTLAGQEQYF.

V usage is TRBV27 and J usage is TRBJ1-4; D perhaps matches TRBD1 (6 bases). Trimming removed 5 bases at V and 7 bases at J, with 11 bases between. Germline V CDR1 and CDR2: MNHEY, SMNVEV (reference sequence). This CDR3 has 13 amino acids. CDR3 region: CASSIRTAEKLFF. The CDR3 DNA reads TGTGCCAGCAGTATCCGGACAGCTGAAAAACTGTTTTTT.

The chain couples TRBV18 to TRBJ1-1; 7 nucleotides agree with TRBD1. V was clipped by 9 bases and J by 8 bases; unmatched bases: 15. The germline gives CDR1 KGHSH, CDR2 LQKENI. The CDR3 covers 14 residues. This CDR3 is CASFPRDPGGEAFF. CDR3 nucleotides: TGTGCCAGTTTCCCCCGTGACCCAGGGGGAGAAGCTTTCTTT. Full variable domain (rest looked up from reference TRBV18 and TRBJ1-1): NAGVMQNPRHLVRRRGQEARLRCSPMKGHSHVYWYRQLPEEGLKFMVYLQKENIIDESGMPKERFSAEFPKEGPSILRIQQVVRGDSAAYFCASFPRDPGGEAFFGQGTRLTVV.

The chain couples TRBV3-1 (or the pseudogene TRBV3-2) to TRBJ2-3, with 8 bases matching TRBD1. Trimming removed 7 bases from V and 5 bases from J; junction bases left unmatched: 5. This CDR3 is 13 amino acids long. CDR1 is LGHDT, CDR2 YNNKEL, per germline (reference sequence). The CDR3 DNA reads TGTGCCAGCACCCCCAGGGGGCAAGATACGCAGTATTTT. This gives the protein CASTPRGQDTQYF.

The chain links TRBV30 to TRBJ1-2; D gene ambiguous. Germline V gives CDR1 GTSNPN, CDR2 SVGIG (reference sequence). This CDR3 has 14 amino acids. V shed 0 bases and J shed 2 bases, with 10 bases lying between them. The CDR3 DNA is TGTGCCTGGAGTGTACGACGACTGAACTATGGCTACACCTTC. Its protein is CAWSVRRLNYGYTF.

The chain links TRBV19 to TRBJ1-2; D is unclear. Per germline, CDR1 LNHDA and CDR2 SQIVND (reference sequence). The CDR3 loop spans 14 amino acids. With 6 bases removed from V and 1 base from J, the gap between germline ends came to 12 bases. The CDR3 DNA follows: TGTGCCAGTAGGGAGACTGGCGGTAACTATGGCTACACCTTC. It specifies CASRETGGNYGYTF.

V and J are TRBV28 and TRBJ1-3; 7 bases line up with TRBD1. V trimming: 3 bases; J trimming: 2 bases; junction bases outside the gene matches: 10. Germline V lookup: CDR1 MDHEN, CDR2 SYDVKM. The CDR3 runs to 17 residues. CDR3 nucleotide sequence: TGTGCCAGCAGTTTTTTCGGGGACAGTTCGGCTGGAAACACCATATATTTT. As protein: CASSFFGDSSAGNTIYF.

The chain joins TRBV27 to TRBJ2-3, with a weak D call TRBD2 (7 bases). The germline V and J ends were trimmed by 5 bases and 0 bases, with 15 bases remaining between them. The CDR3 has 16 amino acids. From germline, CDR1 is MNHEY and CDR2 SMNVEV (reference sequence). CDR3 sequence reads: CASSRGDKPSTDTQYF. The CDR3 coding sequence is TGTGCCAGCAGTCGGGGGGACAAGCCTAGCACAGATACGCAGTATTTT.

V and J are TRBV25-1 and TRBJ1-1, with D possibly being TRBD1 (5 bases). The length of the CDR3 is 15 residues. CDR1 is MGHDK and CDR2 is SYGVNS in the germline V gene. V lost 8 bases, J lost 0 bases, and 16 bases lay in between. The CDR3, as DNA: TGTGCCAGCTCCCGTATGGGACTGATGAACACTGAAGCTTTCTTT. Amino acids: CASSRMGLMNTEAFF.

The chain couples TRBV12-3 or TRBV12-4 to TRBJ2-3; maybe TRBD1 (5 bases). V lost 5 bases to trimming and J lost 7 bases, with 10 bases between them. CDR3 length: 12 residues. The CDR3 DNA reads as TGTGCCAGCAGTCAGGGTTCGAATACGCAGTATTTT. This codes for CASSQGSNTQYF.